This T cell receptor beta chain is drawn from a study of Graves' ophthalmopathy and Graves' hyperthyroidism. General study results and limits: Also, most clonotypes expanded in the thyroid above 0.001 frequency appeared in blood.

With respect to this clonotype: Antigen: not known.

Amplified material comprised TCR beta CDR3 regions derived from RNA transcripts. Second-round multiplex PCR followed a first-round RT-PCR using HTBI primers. TCRdb reprocessed the multiplex PCR reads with MiXCR, giving one entry per CDR3 protein. The repertoire holds 1 million to 1.3 million distinct CDR3 sequences, with about 38% as singletons. Clinical symptoms and serum thyroxine were used for diagnosis; TRAb, thyroid ultrasound and orbital computed tomography were also relied on. Sequencing was performed on peripheral blood or thyroid tissue (not recorded which). This sequence was found in an adult man with Graves' hyperthyroidism.

This chain's CDR3 is CATGPGQGQLSTEAFF. The DNA of the CDR3 is TGTGCCACCGGTCCGGGACAGGGTCAACTGAGCACTGAAGCTTTCTTT. This sequence joins TRBV19 and TRBJ1-1; 9 bases line up with TRBD1. The CDR3 runs to 16 residues. Losses at the gene ends were 10 bases for V and 4 bases for J; bases not matched to a gene: 16. CDR1 is LNHDA and CDR2 is SQIVND in the germline V gene (reference sequence).